These 12 T cell receptor beta chains came from one sample sequenced in a study of shared clonotypes between healthy human individuals. Data came from immunoSEQ multiplex PCR; TCRdb stores just in-frame clones and leaves some out. The table includes fewer than 350,000 clones, more than 75% detected once. The specimen was memory CD8+ T cells sorted from blood. The subset was: CD45RO+ cells pooled with CCR7-negative TemRA cells. The receptors derive from a man between 18 and 29 years old in good health.

The J gene is TRBJ1-5, the V gene TRBV10-3; perhaps TRBD1 as D (5 bases). From germline, CDR1 is ENHRY and CDR2 SYGVKD. The CDR3 has 16 amino acids. Between the trimmed V and J ends, which lost 3 bases and 5 bases, there was a span of 17 bases. The CDR3 protein is CAISDEGRDLYQPQHF. CDR3 nucleotide sequence: TGTGCCATCAGTGATGAGGGCAGGGATCTTTATCAGCCCCAGCATTTT.

Points on this clone: The sample carries other DNA sequences with the same CDR3. The chain links TRBV5-1 to TRBJ2-7, with 10 nucleotides matching TRBD2. CDR1 is SGHRS, CDR2 YFSETQ, per germline. CDR3 length: 15 amino acids. V lost 0 bases to trimming and J lost 2 bases; unmatched junction nucleotides: 2. As DNA, the CDR3 is TGCGCCAGCAGCTTGGTAGCGGGGGGAGCCTACGAGCAGTACTTC. This codes for CASSLVAGGAYEQYF.

The gene calls are TRBV29-1 and TRBJ2-7; D perhaps matches TRBD1 (6 bases). Germline V gene sequence: CDR1 SQVTM, CDR2 ANQGSEA. V lost 4 bases and J lost 1, with 11 bases in between. This CDR3 comprises 13 residues. CDR3 in DNA: TGCAGCGTTGCCGGGACATTTTCCTACGAGCAGTACTTC. This gives the protein CSVAGTFSYEQYF.

The gene calls are TRBV9 and TRBJ1-6, with D perhaps matching TRBD1 (5 bases). Looked up from germline, CDR1 is SGDLS and CDR2 is YYNGEE. V dropped 4 bases and J dropped 3 bases, with 14 bases sitting between them. This CDR3 comprises 16 residues. The CDR3 coding sequence is TGTGCCAGCAGCCTTACAGGACGGGTCTATAATTCACCCCTCCACTTT. Amino acids: CASSLTGRVYNSPLHF.

This clone has just a few counts. The chain couples TRBV5-1 to TRBJ1-4; TRBD1 aligns across 10 bases. Per germline, CDR1 SGHRS and CDR2 YFSETQ. CDR3 length: 15 residues. The junction had 9 bases not matched to a gene; V was cut back by 7 bases and J by 6 bases. CDR3 in amino acids: CASSTMGQGYEKLFF. Here the CDR3 DNA reads TGCGCCAGCTCAACAATGGGACAGGGGTATGAAAAACTGTTTTTT. The full variable domain, completed using reference TRBV5-1 and TRBJ1-4, is KAGVTQTPRYLIKTRGQQVTLSCSPISGHRSVSWYQQTPGQGLQFLFEYFSETQRNKGNFPGRFSGRQFSNSRSEMNVSTLELGDSALYLCASSTMGQGYEKLFFGSGTQLSVL.

The V and J genes are TRBV7-8 and TRBJ2-5; D may be TRBD1 (5 bases). Germline V CDR1 and CDR2: SGHVS, FQNEAQ. V was pared by 2 bases and J by 5 bases, with 18 bases between. The CDR3 is made up of 16 amino acids. CDR3 DNA: TGTGCCAGCAGCTTACCTACCTCGCCCAGGGCGGAGACCCAGTACTTC. Amino acid sequence: CASSLPTSPRAETQYF.

J is TRBJ2-7 and V is TRBV27, with 8 positions matching TRBD1. The CDR3 covers 16 residues. Germline-derived CDR1 and CDR2 are MNHEY and SMNVEV (reference sequence). Trimming removed 6 bases from V and 3 bases from J; junction bases left unmatched: 13. The CDR3 DNA is TGTGCCAGCAGGACCGATAGACAGGGGATACGCTACGAGCAGTACTTC. Amino acids: CASRTDRQGIRYEQYF.

This clone has a count of ten or more. The junction shows a germline mismatch at one end, possibly a read error. V gene TRBV7-7 combines with J gene TRBJ2-5, with TRBD2 as a possible D gene (5 bases). Germline lookup yields CDR1 SSHAT and CDR2 FNYEAQ (reference sequence). This CDR3 is 15 amino acids long. The CDR3 region has the DNA TGTGCTAGCAGCTCGGTTGGAGGAGGCCAAGAGACCCAGTACTTC. Its protein product is CASSSVGGGQETQYF.

The gene calls are TRBV10-3 and TRBJ2-2; D uncertain. The germline V and J ends were trimmed by 0 bases and 0 bases, with 14 bases remaining between them. This CDR3 is 18 amino acids long. Per germline, CDR1 ENHRY and CDR2 SYGVKD. The CDR3 nucleotides are TGTGCCATCAGTGAGTCGATCACGGCCAGCTCGAACACCGGGGAGCTGTTTTTT. This sequence encodes CAISESITASSNTGELFF.

This chain uses TRBV5-5 with TRBJ1-2; no firm D call. Between the trimmed V and J ends, which lost 4 bases and 4 bases, there was a span of 17 bases. The CDR3 has 15 amino acids. Germline loops: CDR1 SGHKS, CDR2 YYEKEE (reference sequence). The CDR3 loop reads CASSLDGQLSYGYTF. The CDR3 nucleotides read TGTGCCAGCAGCCTGGACGGGCAATTAAGCTATGGCTACACCTTC.

CDR3 sequence reads: CASSLSGVMNTEAFF. CDR3 bases: TGTGCCAGCAGCTTGTCCGGGGTAATGAACACTGAAGCTTTCTTT. This rearrangement joins TRBV5-6 to TRBJ1-1; no definite D call. The CDR3 consists of 15 residues. Germline V CDR1 and CDR2: SGHDT, YYEEEE. Trimming left V 1 base short and J 0 bases short, with 10 bases between.

The chain has TRBV28 and TRBJ2-3, with D perhaps matching TRBD1 (5 bases). CDR3 size: 15 residues. V lost 3 bases and J 0 bases, leaving 10 bases between the germline ends. Germline CDR1 MDHEN, CDR2 SYDVKM. The CDR3 DNA reads TGTGCCAGCAGTTTTCCCAGGGAAAGCACAGATACGCAGTATTTT. This gives the protein CASSFPRESTDTQYF.